This TCR beta chain was obtained from a study of blood T cell repertoires in COVID-19. On the study more broadly: Samples taken during acute and convalescent COVID-19 were collected in the United States, Italy and Spain. From T cells, B-cell-depleted T cells, or PBMCs came the material, which was cDNA or gDNA.

Per the study methods: Estimates of nucleated cell counts were drawn from the amplification of reference gene primers. Generated by immunoSEQ multiplex PCR, the TCRdb table keeps only in-frame clones and is missing some. V, J and clone size are taken as reported in that table, and D and trimming were inferred from the DNA itself. Of just over 650,000 clones in the sample, over 80% were seen once. In germline, CDR1 is SGHVS, CDR2 FNYEAQ. The CDR3 spans 13 residues. V dropped 2 bases and J dropped 10; count of bases not matched to a gene: 6. The chain carries TRBV7-6 and TRBJ1-2; 8 bases agree with TRBD1. Sequencing used peripheral blood. This clonotype was sampled from a young woman with acute or convalescent COVID-19. The CDR3 is CASSLFGQGDYTF. CDR3 in DNA: TGTGCCAGCAGCTTATTCGGACAGGGTGACTACACCTTC.